This TCR beta chain was sequenced for a study of CD4+ T cells in melanoma. Study-wide results and limits: A reported correlation linked neoantigen-specific CD4+ T cells to CD8+, macrophage and B cell function. Neoantigen-specific CD4+ T cells in melanoma reportedly had diverse differentiation states.

There are 11 residues in the CDR3. From germline, CDR1 is GTSNPN and CDR2 SVGIG (reference sequence). Trimming shortened V by 3 bases and J by 4 bases, and 6 bases separated the two germline ends. Note on this clone: Its antigen is unidentified.

Clones were sequenced by immunoSEQ multiplex PCR, and TCRdb holds only the in-frame ones, with some missing. The table has about 50,000 clones, roughly 89% seen once. V is TRBV30 and J is TRBJ1-2; D is unresolved. This TCR was sampled from a human donor with melanoma. Material for sequencing was peripheral blood. The CDR3 DNA reads TGTGCCTGGAGGAGGAGCTATGGCTACACCTTC. Translation gives CAWRRSYGYTF. The complete variable domain, with remaining parts taken from reference TRBV30 and TRBJ1-2, reads SQTIHQWPATLVQPVGSPLSLECTVEGTSNPNLYWYRQAAGRGLQLLFYSVGIGQISSEVPQNLSASRPQDRQFILSSKKLLLSDSGFYLCAWRRSYGYTFGSGTRLTVV.